Below, 16 T cell receptor beta chains from the same sample are listed, as sequenced in a study of T cells after yellow fever vaccination. TCRdb redid the calling of the 5' RACE reads with MiXCR, one entry per CDR3 protein. The sample lists about 510,000 distinct CDR3 sequences, less than 25% seen once, with roughly a sixth in the top ten. Material: PBMCs, obtained approximately 20 days after the first yellow fever vaccination. These receptors were taken from a man aged 18 to 30 who received the YFV17D yellow fever vaccine.

This chain joins TRBV6-6 and TRBJ2-5; D may be TRBD2 (5 bases). Germline CDR1 and CDR2: MNHNY and SVGAGI (reference sequence). CDR3 length: 13 amino acids. Trimming pared 6 bases from V and 2 bases from J, leaving 10 bases between. The CDR3 DNA reads as TGTGCCAGCAGGACTACAGAGCAAGAGACCCAGTACTTC. Its translation is CASRTTEQETQYF.

This clonotype was observed a handful of times. This chain links TRBV7-2 with TRBJ1-5; D is unclear. The V and J ends lost 3 bases and 2 bases respectively, with 11 bases between them. The CDR3 loop spans 15 amino acids. In germline, CDR1 is SGHTA, CDR2 FQGNSA. CDR3 bases: TGTGCCAGCAGCTTTTGGGATGGGGGCAATCAGCCCCAGCATTTT. Translation: CASSFWDGGNQPQHF.

This clonotype was seen just once. This sequence joins TRBV20-1 and TRBJ1-1, with D perhaps TRBD1 (6 bases). Germline loops: CDR1 DFQATT, CDR2 SNEGSKA (reference sequence). V was cut by 1 base and J by 4 bases, with 22 bases left in between. The CDR3 is made up of 17 amino acids. DNA of the CDR3: TGCAGTGCTAGAGCTTTTGGGATTGGGGGGCGCGGCACTGAAGCTTTCTTT. Translating gives CSARAFGIGGRGTEAFF.

This chain joins TRBV29-1 and TRBJ2-7, with no clear D. CDR1 is SQVTM, CDR2 ANQGSEA, per germline. V lost 2 bases, J lost 3 bases, and 14 bases lay in between. The CDR3 runs 14 residues. CDR3 nucleotides: TGCAGCGTTGAATCGTTGGGCGAGAACTACGAGCAGTACGTC. It yields the protein CSVESLGENYEQYV.

The chain recombines TRBV5-1 with TRBJ2-5; 10 bases are a match to TRBD1. The CDR3 has 14 residues. Looked up from germline, CDR1 is SGHRS and CDR2 is YFSETQ. The trim removed 6 bases at V and 5 bases at J, leaving 7 bases unmatched. The CDR3, as DNA: TGCGCCAGCATAGCCGGGACAGGGGAGGAGACCCAGTACTTC. This sequence encodes CASIAGTGEETQYF.

This sequence joins TRBV27 and TRBJ1-2, with D unresolved. This CDR3 region has 14 residues. Trimming shortened V by 6 bases and J by 2 bases, and 13 bases separated the two germline ends. Germline V gene lookup returns CDR1 MNHEY and CDR2 SMNVEV (reference sequence). CDR3 sequence: CASRSAGSNYGYTF. The CDR3 bases are TGTGCCAGCAGATCTGCGGGTTCGAACTATGGCTACACCTTC.

The gene calls are TRBV11-2 and TRBJ2-7, with D possibly TRBD2 on 6 matching bases. The CDR3 has 14 amino acids. Between the trimmed V and J ends, which lost 3 bases and 3 bases, there was a span of 12 bases. CDR1 is SGHAT and CDR2 is FQNNGV in the germline V gene. The CDR3 DNA follows: TGTGCCAGCAGCTTTTCTGAGGGACTCTACGAGCAGTACTTC. It is translated as CASSFSEGLYEQYF.

This clonotype was seen only a few times. This chain connects TRBV4-3 to TRBJ2-5, with TRBD1 matching 7 bases. The junction had 2 bases not matched to a gene; V was cut back by 0 bases and J by 4 bases. The CDR3 is made up of 14 amino acids. CDR1 and CDR2 (germline): LGHNA, YSLEER. Here the CDR3 reads CASSQEAGGETQYF. The CDR3, as DNA: TGCGCCAGCAGCCAAGAGGCAGGGGGAGAGACCCAGTACTTC.

This clonotype has a handful of counts. The chain couples TRBV2 to TRBJ2-7, with D perhaps being TRBD1 or TRBD2 (5 bases each). CDR1 SNHLY and CDR2 FYNNEI come from the germline V gene. The CDR3 length is 14 residues. Trimming stripped 4 bases from V and 2 bases from J, with 12 bases between. CDR3 loop: CASSAAGAAYEQYV. In nucleotides, the CDR3 is TGTGCCAGCAGTGCGGCCGGGGCGGCCTACGAGCAGTACGTC.

V usage is TRBV29-1 and J usage is TRBJ2-7; the D gene could be TRBD1 or TRBD2 (5 bases each). V was cut by 7 bases and J by 1 base, with 11 bases left in between. Germline assignment: CDR1 SQVTM and CDR2 ANQGSEA. This CDR3 region has 12 residues. Here the CDR3 reads CSGRDRSYEQYF. The CDR3 DNA reads as TGCAGCGGCCGGGACCGGTCCTACGAGCAGTACTTC.

This chain connects TRBV6-1 to TRBJ2-7; D may correspond to TRBD1 or TRBD2 (6 bases each). The CDR3 has 14 residues. Germline-derived CDR1 and CDR2 are MNHNS and SASEGT. Trimming shortened V by 2 bases and J by 3 bases, and 11 bases separated the two germline ends. The DNA for the CDR3 is TGTGCCAGCAGTGAAAACGGGGGCATCTACGAGCAGTACGTC. Protein: CASSENGGIYEQYV.

The J gene is TRBJ2-4, the V gene TRBV7-8; D is possibly TRBD2 (7 bases). The CDR3 has 16 residues. The V end was cut by 5 bases, the J end by 5 bases, with 19 bases between. From germline, CDR1 is SGHVS and CDR2 FQNEAQ. CDR3 in amino acids: CASSTRLGRGENIQYF. DNA for the CDR3: TGTGCCAGCAGCACCCGTCTTGGGAGGGGGGAAAACATTCAGTACTTC. The complete variable domain, with remaining parts taken from reference TRBV7-8 and TRBJ2-4, reads GAGVSQSPRYKVAKRGQDVALRCDPISGHVSLFWYQQALGQGPEFLTYFQNEAQLDKSGLPSDRFFAERPEGSVSTLKIQRTQQEDSAVYLCASSTRLGRGENIQYFGAGTRLSVL.

The rearrangement uses TRBV20-1 and TRBJ1-2; a weak D match, TRBD1 (5 bases). This CDR3 comprises 14 residues. V shed 0 bases and J shed 3 bases, with 11 bases lying between them. Germline CDR1 and CDR2: DFQATT and SNEGSKA (reference sequence). The CDR3 sequence: CSARDERGDYGYTF. The CDR3 DNA follows: TGCAGTGCTAGAGATGAACGGGGCGACTATGGCTACACCTTC.

This clonotype was seen a few times. J is TRBJ2-3 and V is TRBV10-3; TRBD1 matches 7 bases. CDR1 and CDR2 from the germline V gene are ENHRY and SYGVKD. The CDR3 spans 14 residues. Trimming at V came to 3 bases and at J to 4 bases, leaving 4 bases not matched to a gene. CDR3 loop: CAISENRGPDTQYF. The CDR3 bases are TGTGCCATCAGTGAAAACAGGGGACCAGATACGCAGTATTTT.

This clonotype was counted between two and nine times. CDR3 sequence reads: CASSQDLGANTEAFF. As DNA, the CDR3 is TGTGCCAGCAGCCAAGATCTAGGGGCGAACACTGAAGCTTTCTTT. This sequence joins TRBV14 and TRBJ1-1, with a tentative D call TRBD1 (5 bases). In germline, CDR1 is SGHDN, CDR2 FVKESK. The CDR3 consists of 15 residues. Trimming shortened V by 0 bases and J by 1 base, and 9 bases separated the two germline ends.

Only a few counts were recorded for this clonotype. V gene TRBV12-3 or TRBV12-4 combines with J gene TRBJ2-7, with D tentatively TRBD1 (6 bases). The CDR3 runs 15 residues. V lost 8 bases and J 0 bases, leaving 17 bases between the germline ends. The CDR3 DNA follows: TGTGCCAGCCTGGGGGCTACCTACGGCTCCTACGAGCAGTACTTC. This gives the protein CASLGATYGSYEQYF.